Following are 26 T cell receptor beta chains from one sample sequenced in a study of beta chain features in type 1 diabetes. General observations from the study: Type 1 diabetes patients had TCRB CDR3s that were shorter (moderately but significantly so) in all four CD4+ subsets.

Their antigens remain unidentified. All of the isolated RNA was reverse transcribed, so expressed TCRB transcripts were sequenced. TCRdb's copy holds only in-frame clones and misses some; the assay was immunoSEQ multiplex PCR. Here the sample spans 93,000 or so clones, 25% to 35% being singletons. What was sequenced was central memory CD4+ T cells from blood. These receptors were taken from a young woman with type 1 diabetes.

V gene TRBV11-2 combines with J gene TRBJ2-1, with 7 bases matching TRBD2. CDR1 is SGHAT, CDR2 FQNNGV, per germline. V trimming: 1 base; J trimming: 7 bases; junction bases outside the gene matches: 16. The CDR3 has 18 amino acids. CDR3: CASSLGPPGGRGGNEQFF. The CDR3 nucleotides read TGTGCCAGCAGCTTAGGACCTCCCGGCGGGAGAGGTGGGAATGAGCAGTTCTTC.

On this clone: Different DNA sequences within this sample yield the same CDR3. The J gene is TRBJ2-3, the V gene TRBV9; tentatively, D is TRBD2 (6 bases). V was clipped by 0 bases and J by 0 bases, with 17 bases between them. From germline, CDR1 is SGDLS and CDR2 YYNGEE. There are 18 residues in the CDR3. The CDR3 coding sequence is TGTGCCAGCAGCGTAGGAGATGGGACGGGGACTAGCACAGATACGCAGTATTTT. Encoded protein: CASSVGDGTGTSTDTQYF.

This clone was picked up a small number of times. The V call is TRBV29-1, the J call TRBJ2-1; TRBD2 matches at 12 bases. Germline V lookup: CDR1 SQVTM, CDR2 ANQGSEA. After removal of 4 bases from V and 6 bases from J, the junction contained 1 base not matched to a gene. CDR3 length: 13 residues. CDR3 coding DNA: TGCAGCGTTGGGACTAGCGGGATCAATGAGCAGTTCTTC. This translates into CSVGTSGINEQFF.

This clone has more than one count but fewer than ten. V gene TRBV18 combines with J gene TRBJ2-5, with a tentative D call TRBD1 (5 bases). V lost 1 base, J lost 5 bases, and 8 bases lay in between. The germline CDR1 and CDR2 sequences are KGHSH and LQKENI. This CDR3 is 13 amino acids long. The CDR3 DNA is TGTGCCAGCTCACCACGTAAGGGGGAGACCCAGTACTTC. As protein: CASSPRKGETQYF.

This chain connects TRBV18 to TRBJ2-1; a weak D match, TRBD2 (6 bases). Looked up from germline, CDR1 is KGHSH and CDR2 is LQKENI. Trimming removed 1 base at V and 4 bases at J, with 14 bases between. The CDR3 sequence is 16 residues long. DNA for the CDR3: TGTGCCAGCTCACCACAACTAGCTAGTGTGTACAATGAGCAGTTCTTC. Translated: CASSPQLASVYNEQFF.

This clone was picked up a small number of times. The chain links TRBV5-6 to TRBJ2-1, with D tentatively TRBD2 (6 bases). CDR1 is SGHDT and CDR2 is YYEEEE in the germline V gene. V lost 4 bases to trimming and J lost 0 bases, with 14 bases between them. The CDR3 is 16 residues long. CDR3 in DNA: TGTGCCAGCAGCCCGCCTCGGACTACCTCCTACAATGAGCAGTTCTTC. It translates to CASSPPRTTSYNEQFF.

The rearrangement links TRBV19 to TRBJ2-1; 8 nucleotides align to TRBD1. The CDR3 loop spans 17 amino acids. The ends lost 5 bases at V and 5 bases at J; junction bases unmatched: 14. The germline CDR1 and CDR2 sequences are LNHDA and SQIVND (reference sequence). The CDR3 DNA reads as TGTGCCAGTAGTGCCTCTCGACAGGGGCCCACGAACAATGAGCAGTTCTTC. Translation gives CASSASRQGPTNNEQFF.

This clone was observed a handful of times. The CDR3 protein is CAVRGIINYGGYTF. CDR3 sequence (DNA): TGTGCCGTTCGGGGGATTATTAACTATGGAGGCTACACCTTC. The rearrangement joins TRBV6-6 to TRBJ1-2, with a tentative D call TRBD1 (5 bases). Germline loops: CDR1 MNHNY, CDR2 SVGAGI (reference sequence). V was trimmed by 11 bases and J by 8 bases, leaving 24 bases between them. The CDR3 runs 14 residues.

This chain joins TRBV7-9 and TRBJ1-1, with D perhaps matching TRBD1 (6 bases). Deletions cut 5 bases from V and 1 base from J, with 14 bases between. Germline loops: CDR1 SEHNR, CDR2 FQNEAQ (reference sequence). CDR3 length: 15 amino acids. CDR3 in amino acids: CASSPRGGGNTEAFF. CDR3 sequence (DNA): TGTGCCAGCAGCCCCCGGGGGGGCGGGAACACTGAAGCTTTCTTT.

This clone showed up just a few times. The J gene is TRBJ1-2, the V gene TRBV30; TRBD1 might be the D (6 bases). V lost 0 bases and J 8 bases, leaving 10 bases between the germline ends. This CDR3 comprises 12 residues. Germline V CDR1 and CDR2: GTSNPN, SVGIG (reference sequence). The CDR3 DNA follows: TGTGCCTGGAGTGTGGACAGAGGCGGCTACACCTTC. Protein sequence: CAWSVDRGGYTF.

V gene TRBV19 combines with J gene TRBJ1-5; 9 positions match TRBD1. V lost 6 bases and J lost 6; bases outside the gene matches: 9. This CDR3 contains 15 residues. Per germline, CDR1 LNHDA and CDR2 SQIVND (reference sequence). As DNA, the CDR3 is TGTGCCAGTAGCCCGACAGGGGGGAGATCTCAGCCCCAGCATTTT. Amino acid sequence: CASSPTGGRSQPQHF.

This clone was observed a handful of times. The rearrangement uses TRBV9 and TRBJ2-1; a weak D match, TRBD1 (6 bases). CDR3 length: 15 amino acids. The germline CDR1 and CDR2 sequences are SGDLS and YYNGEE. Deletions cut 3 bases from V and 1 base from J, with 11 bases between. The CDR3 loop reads CASSAMDSSYNEQFF. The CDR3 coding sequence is TGTGCCAGCAGCGCCATGGACAGTTCCTACAATGAGCAGTTCTTC.

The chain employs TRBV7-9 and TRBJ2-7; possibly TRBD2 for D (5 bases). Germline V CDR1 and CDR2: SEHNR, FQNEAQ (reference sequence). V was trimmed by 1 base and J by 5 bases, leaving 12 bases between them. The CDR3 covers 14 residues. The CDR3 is CASSLVLSDHEQYF. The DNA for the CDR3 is TGTGCCAGCAGCTTAGTACTTAGCGACCACGAGCAGTACTTC.

The CDR3, as DNA: TGTGCCAGCTCACCATACATGGGGGCTCTGGAAGCTTTCTTT. Its translation is CASSPYMGALEAFF. V gene TRBV18 combines with J gene TRBJ1-1, with a possible D match to TRBD1 (6 bases). Trimming pared 2 bases from V and 8 bases from J, leaving 15 bases between. This CDR3 contains 14 residues. CDR1 and CDR2 from the germline V gene are KGHSH and LQKENI.

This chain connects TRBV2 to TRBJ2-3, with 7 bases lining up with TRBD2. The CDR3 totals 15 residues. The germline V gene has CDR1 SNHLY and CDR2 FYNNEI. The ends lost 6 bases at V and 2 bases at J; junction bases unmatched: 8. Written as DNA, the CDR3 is TGTGCCAGCAGGCGGACTAGGGATTTCACAGATACGCAGTATTTT. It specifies CASRRTRDFTDTQYF.

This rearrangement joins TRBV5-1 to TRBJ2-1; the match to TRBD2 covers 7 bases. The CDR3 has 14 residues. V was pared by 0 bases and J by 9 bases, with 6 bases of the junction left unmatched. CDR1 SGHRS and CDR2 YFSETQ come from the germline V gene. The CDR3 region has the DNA TGCGCCAGCAGCTTGGTTGGCGGGAGCCTTGAGCAGTTCTTC. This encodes CASSLVGGSLEQFF. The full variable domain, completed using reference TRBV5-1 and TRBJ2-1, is KAGVTQTPRYLIKTRGQQVTLSCSPISGHRSVSWYQQTPGQGLQFLFEYFSETQRNKGNFPGRFSGRQFSNSRSEMNVSTLELGDSALYLCASSLVGGSLEQFFGPGTRLTVL.

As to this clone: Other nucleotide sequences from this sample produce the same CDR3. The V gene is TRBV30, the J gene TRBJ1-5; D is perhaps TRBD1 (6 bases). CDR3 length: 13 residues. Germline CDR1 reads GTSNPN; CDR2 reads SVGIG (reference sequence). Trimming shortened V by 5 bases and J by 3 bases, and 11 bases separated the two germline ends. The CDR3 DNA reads TGTGCCTGGGGGAGACAGGACAATCAGCCCCAGCATTTT. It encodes CAWGRQDNQPQHF.

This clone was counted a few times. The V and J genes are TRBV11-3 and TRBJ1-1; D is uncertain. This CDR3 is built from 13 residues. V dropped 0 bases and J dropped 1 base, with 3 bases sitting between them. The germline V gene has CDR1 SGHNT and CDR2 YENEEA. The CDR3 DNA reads TGTGCCAGCAGCTTAGATCAGAACACTGAAGCTTTCTTT. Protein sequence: CASSLDQNTEAFF.

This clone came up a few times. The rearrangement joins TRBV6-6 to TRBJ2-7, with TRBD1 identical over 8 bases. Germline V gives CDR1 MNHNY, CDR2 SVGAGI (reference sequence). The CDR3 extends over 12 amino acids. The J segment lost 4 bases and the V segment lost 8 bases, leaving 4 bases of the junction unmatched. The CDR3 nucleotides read TGTGCCAGCGGACAGGGAAGATACGAGCAGTACTTC. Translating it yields CASGQGRYEQYF.

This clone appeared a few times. Here the CDR3 reads CASSRPGDSGNTIYF. The CDR3 DNA reads TGTGCCAGCAGTCGTCCGGGAGACTCTGGAAACACCATATATTTT. The V call is TRBV25-1, the J call TRBJ1-3; D is unclear. V was cut by 5 bases and J by 0 bases, with 11 bases left in between. From germline, CDR1 is MGHDK and CDR2 SYGVNS. This CDR3 has 15 residues.

Here the CDR3 reads CAALTRSQETQYF. DNA for the CDR3: TGTGCCGCTCTGACAAGATCCCAAGAGACCCAGTACTTC. This sequence joins TRBV6-1 and TRBJ2-5; D uncertain. Germline V lookup: CDR1 MNHNS, CDR2 SASEGT. This CDR3 has 13 residues. Trimming cost V 11 bases and J 1 base, with 14 bases left between them.

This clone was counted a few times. In DNA form, the CDR3 reads TGTGCCAGCAGTTCCCCCCGCGGTCCCATGAACACTGAAGCTTTCTTT. This codes for CASSSPRGPMNTEAFF. The V call is TRBV28, the J call TRBJ1-1; D call uncertain. The V end was cut by 4 bases, the J end by 0 bases, with 15 bases between. The CDR3 length is 16 residues. CDR1 is MDHEN and CDR2 is SYDVKM in the germline V gene.

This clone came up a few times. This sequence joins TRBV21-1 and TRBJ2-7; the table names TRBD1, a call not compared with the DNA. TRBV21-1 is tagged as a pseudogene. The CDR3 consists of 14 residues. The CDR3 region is CASSSRTGSHEQYV. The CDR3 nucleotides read TGTGCCAGCAGCTCTCGGACAGGGTCCCACGAGCAGTACGTC.

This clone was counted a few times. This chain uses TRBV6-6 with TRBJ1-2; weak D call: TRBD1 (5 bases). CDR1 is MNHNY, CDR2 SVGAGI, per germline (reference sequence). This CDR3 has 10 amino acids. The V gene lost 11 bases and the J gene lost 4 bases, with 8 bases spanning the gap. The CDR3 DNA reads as TGTGCCGCCGGGGGCTATGGCTACACCTTC. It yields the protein CAAGGYGYTF.

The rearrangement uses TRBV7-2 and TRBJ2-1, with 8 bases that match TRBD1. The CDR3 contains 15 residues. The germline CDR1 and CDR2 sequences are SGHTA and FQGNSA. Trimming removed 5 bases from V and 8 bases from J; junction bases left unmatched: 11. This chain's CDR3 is CASSIGTGRTDEQFF. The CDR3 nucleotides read TGTGCCAGCAGCATCGGGACAGGCCGTACCGATGAGCAGTTCTTC.

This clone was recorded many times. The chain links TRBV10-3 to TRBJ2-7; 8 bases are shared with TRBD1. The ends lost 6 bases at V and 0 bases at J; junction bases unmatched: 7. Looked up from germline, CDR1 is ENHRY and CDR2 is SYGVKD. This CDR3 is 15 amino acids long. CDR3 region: CAIRGTGPISYEQYF. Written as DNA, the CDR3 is TGTGCCATCAGGGGGACAGGCCCGATCTCCTACGAGCAGTACTTC.